The T cell receptor beta chain under discussion was sequenced for a study of patients and donors after allogeneic stem cell transplantation. The CDR3 is made up of 13 amino acids. Trimming took 4 bases from V and 3 from J, leaving 9 bases between them. The germline gives CDR1 ENHRY, CDR2 SYGVKD. One entry per CDR3 protein, called by TCRdb with MiXCR from the RT-PCR reads. Of about 960,000 distinct CDR3 sequences listed, over 15% are singletons. This TCR derives from a human donor who was either an allogeneic HSCT recipient or a stem cell or donor lymphocyte infusion donor (not recorded which). It is not recorded whose cells these are; they may come from a transplant donor. V and J are TRBV10-3 and TRBJ1-1; weak D call: TRBD1 (5 bases). Specimen: blood, either unsorted or a sorted T cell fraction (not recorded which). For the CDR3, the DNA is TGTGCCATCAGTGCCATAGGGGACACTGAAGCTTTCTTT. It codes for CAISAIGDTEAFF.